These T cell receptor beta chains were read from a single sample in a study of blood T cells in healthy people across ages. In TCRdb, the 5' RACE reads were re-called with MiXCR into one record per CDR3 protein. This table has fewer than 1,200,000 distinct CDR3 sequences, 25% appearing once. Separately, the same data were catalogued under a study of T cells of mothers and their children.

The sample comprised blood. These receptors were collected from a girl aged 2 to 10 in good health. The CDR3 runs from the conserved cysteine through the conserved F or W. D genes are given only for firm matches. Not every row has a clone size; where given, it reads once, few, many or a size class.

j_gene: TRBJ1-1
abundance: .
d_gene: TRBD1
v_gene: TRBV4-1
len: 15
CDR3aa: CASSQRTGPNTEAFF
CDR3nt: TGCGCCAGCAGCCAACGGACAGGGCCGAACACTGAAGCTTTCTTT

j_gene: TRBJ2-5
abundance: .
d_gene: TRBD1
v_gene: TRBV5-1
len: 14
CDR3aa: CASSSGQGWETQYF
CDR3nt: TGCGCCAGCAGCTCGGGACAGGGGTGGGAGACCCAGTACTTC

j_gene: TRBJ1-2
abundance: few
d_gene: .
v_gene: TRBV7-8
len: 12
CDR3aa: CASSLLGGGYTF
CDR3nt: TGTGCCAGCAGCTTATTAGGAGGAGGCTACACCTTC

j_gene: TRBJ2-2
abundance: .
d_gene: .
v_gene: TRBV7-9
len: 13
CDR3aa: CASSSQFNGELFF
CDR3nt: TGTGCCAGCAGCTCCCAATTTAACGGGGAGCTGTTTTTT

j_gene: TRBJ1-1
abundance: .
d_gene: TRBD1
v_gene: TRBV2
len: 15
CDR3aa: CASSATGGPNTEAFF
CDR3nt: TGTGCCAGCAGCGCAACAGGGGGACCGAACACTGAAGCTTTCTTT

j_gene: TRBJ2-3
abundance: few
d_gene: TRBD2
v_gene: TRBV7-2
len: 16
CDR3aa: CASSSLTSGSTDTQYF
CDR3nt: TGTGCCAGCAGCTCGTTGACTAGCGGGAGCACAGATACGCAGTATTTT

j_gene: TRBJ2-7
abundance: many
d_gene: .
v_gene: TRBV27
len: 14
CDR3aa: CASSLFSGDYEQYF
CDR3nt: TGTGCCAGCAGTTTATTTAGCGGTGACTACGAGCAGTACTTC

j_gene: TRBJ2-2
abundance: .
d_gene: .
v_gene: TRBV6-6
len: 13
CDR3aa: CASSYRGDGELFF
CDR3nt: TGTGCCAGCAGTTACAGGGGCGACGGGGAGCTGTTTTTT

j_gene: TRBJ2-1
abundance: few
d_gene: .
v_gene: TRBV10-3
len: 13
CDR3aa: CATAEAAYNEQFF
CDR3nt: TGTGCCACCGCTGAGGCAGCCTACAATGAGCAGTTCTTC

j_gene: TRBJ2-3
abundance: few
d_gene: .
v_gene: TRBV6-4
len: 14
CDR3aa: CASSDWLGVGTQYF
CDR3nt: TGTGCCAGCAGTGATTGGCTAGGGGTTGGTACGCAGTATTTT

j_gene: TRBJ2-5
abundance: .
d_gene: .
v_gene: TRBV2
len: 14
CDR3aa: CASKLSREQETQYF
CDR3nt: TGTGCCAGCAAACTTTCTCGGGAACAAGAGACCCAGTACTTC

j_gene: TRBJ1-4
abundance: .
d_gene: .
v_gene: TRBV7-9
len: 13
CDR3aa: CASSSEIGEKLFF
CDR3nt: TGTGCCAGCAGCTCCGAGATAGGTGAAAAACTGTTTTTT

j_gene: TRBJ1-1
abundance: few
d_gene: TRBD1
v_gene: TRBV11-2
len: 12
CDR3aa: CASSFEGQLAFF
CDR3nt: TGTGCCAGCAGCTTCGAGGGACAGTTGGCTTTCTTT

j_gene: TRBJ1-2
abundance: few
d_gene: TRBD1
v_gene: TRBV4-1
len: 15
CDR3aa: CASSREGQGAGGYTF
CDR3nt: TGCGCCAGCAGCCGAGAGGGACAGGGGGCAGGGGGCTACACCTTC

j_gene: TRBJ1-5
abundance: many
d_gene: .
v_gene: TRBV4-1
len: 16
CDR3aa: CASSPRGDGTNQPQHF
CDR3nt: TGCGCCAGCAGCCCCCGGGGTGACGGGACAAATCAGCCCCAGCATTTT

j_gene: TRBJ2-7
abundance: .
d_gene: TRBD2
v_gene: TRBV7-2
len: 18
CDR3aa: CASSSGGTGPSVSYEQYF
CDR3nt: TGTGCCAGCAGCTCGGGGGGGACGGGACCTAGCGTCTCCTACGAGCAGTACTTC

j_gene: TRBJ1-2
abundance: few
d_gene: TRBD1
v_gene: TRBV24-1
len: 16
CDR3aa: CATSDHKTGGNYGYTF
CDR3nt: TGTGCCACCAGTGACCACAAGACAGGGGGCAACTATGGCTACACCTTC

j_gene: TRBJ2-1
abundance: .
d_gene: TRBD2
v_gene: TRBV9
len: 16
CDR3aa: CASSKSGGSSYNEQFF
CDR3nt: TGTGCCAGCAGCAAATCGGGGGGGAGCTCCTACAATGAGCAGTTCTTC

j_gene: TRBJ2-5
abundance: few
d_gene: .
v_gene: TRBV19
len: 12
CDR3aa: CASSIGEETQYF
CDR3nt: TGTGCCAGTAGTATTGGGGAGGAGACCCAGTACTTC

j_gene: TRBJ2-5
abundance: .
d_gene: .
v_gene: TRBV7-8
len: 12
CDR3aa: CASSMPLQTQYF
CDR3nt: TGTGCCAGCAGCATGCCCCTGCAGACCCAGTACTTC

j_gene: TRBJ2-5
abundance: few
d_gene: TRBD2
v_gene: TRBV6-1
len: 14
CDR3aa: CASSDAGEYNEQSF
CDR3nt: TGTGCCAGCAGTGATGCGGGGGAGTACAATGAGCAGTCCTTC

j_gene: TRBJ1-2
abundance: .
d_gene: .
v_gene: TRBV21-1
len: 17
CDR3aa: CASSKDPIGQGSDGYTF
CDR3nt: TGTGCCAGCAGCAAAGACCCGATAGGGCAGGGATCGGATGGCTACACCTTC

j_gene: TRBJ2-1
abundance: .
d_gene: .
v_gene: TRBV6-2/TRBV6-3
len: 14
CDR3aa: CASRAGLRYNEQFF
CDR3nt: TGTGCCAGCCGGGCGGGACTCAGGTACAATGAGCAGTTCTTC

j_gene: TRBJ1-1
abundance: few
d_gene: .
v_gene: TRBV4-1
len: 14
CDR3aa: CASSQVILEGEAFF
CDR3nt: TGCGCCAGCAGCCAAGTGATATTAGAGGGCGAAGCTTTCTTT

j_gene: TRBJ1-2
abundance: .
d_gene: TRBD1
v_gene: TRBV2
len: 15
CDR3aa: CASSEDMGQGNGYTF
CDR3nt: TGTGCCAGCAGTGAAGATATGGGACAGGGAAATGGCTACACCTTC

j_gene: TRBJ2-3
abundance: once
d_gene: TRBD2
v_gene: TRBV7-8
len: 20
CDR3aa: CASALEPGLAGDLPTDTQYF
CDR3nt: TGTGCCAGCGCGCTAGAACCGGGACTAGCGGGGGACCTTCCCACAGATACGCAGTATTTT

j_gene: TRBJ1-2
abundance: few
d_gene: .
v_gene: TRBV13
len: 14
CDR3aa: CASSPPWTRLGYTF
CDR3nt: TGTGCCAGCAGCCCCCCCTGGACGCGGTTGGGCTACACCTTC

j_gene: TRBJ1-4
abundance: .
d_gene: .
v_gene: TRBV12-3/TRBV12-4
len: 12
CDR3aa: CASRTENEKLFF
CDR3nt: TGTGCCAGCAGGACAGAGAATGAAAAACTGTTTTTT

j_gene: TRBJ2-7
abundance: .
d_gene: TRBD2
v_gene: TRBV27
len: 12
CDR3aa: CASLAGPNEQYF
CDR3nt: TGTGCCAGTCTAGCGGGCCCCAACGAGCAGTACTTC

j_gene: TRBJ1-1
abundance: once
d_gene: .
v_gene: TRBV16
len: 13
CDR3aa: CASSPESGTEAFF
CDR3nt: TGTGCCAGCAGCCCAGAATCGGGCACTGAAGCTTTCTTT